This T cell receptor (beta chain) was identified during a study of blood T cell repertoires in COVID-19. Data came from immunoSEQ multiplex PCR; TCRdb stores just in-frame clones and leaves some out. Found here are roughly 250,000 clones, 70% to 90% of them singletons; the top ten hold approximately 1.5%. Trimming took 5 bases from V and 1 from J; bases not matched to a gene: 8. This CDR3 spans 16 amino acids. The V gene's germline CDR1 is KGHSH and CDR2 LQKENI. The receptor was derived from a woman in her forties or fifties who had recovered from COVID-19. Sample: PBMCs or T cells enriched from blood (not recorded which). This sequence joins TRBV18 and TRBJ1-5, with 7 bases that match TRBD1. In DNA, the CDR3 is TGTGCCAGCTCAGAGGGGGCCCCCGGGAGCAATCAGCCCCAGCATTTT. Amino acid sequence: CASSEGAPGSNQPQHF.